A single sample gave rise to the 13 T cell receptor beta chains below, sequenced in a study of cytomegalovirus exposure and HLA in healthy donors. Clones were sequenced by immunoSEQ multiplex PCR, and TCRdb holds only the in-frame ones, with some missing. Among fewer than 350,000 clones listed, 88% were seen once. The sequenced sample consisted of PBMCs. These TCRs come from a woman under 30 in good health and CMV-seronegative.

In the case of this clone: Other DNA sequences in the sample encode the same CDR3. CDR3 coding DNA: TGTGCCAGCAGTCGAGGGACAGGACAAGAGACCCAGTACTTC. As protein: CASSRGTGQETQYF. The gene calls are TRBV6-5 and TRBJ2-5; 8 bases fit TRBD1. Germline V lookup: CDR1 MNHEY, CDR2 SVGAGI. V lost 5 bases, J lost 2 bases, and 4 bases stayed unmatched. CDR3 length: 14 amino acids.

The chain recombines TRBV28 with TRBJ1-1, with 7 bases that match TRBD1. The germline V gene has CDR1 MDHEN and CDR2 SYDVKM. This CDR3 contains 17 residues. The trim removed 2 bases at V and 3 bases at J, leaving 12 bases unmatched. The CDR3 loop reads CASSLLKTGQLDTEAFF. CDR3 sequence (DNA): TGTGCCAGCAGTTTACTGAAGACAGGGCAGTTAGACACTGAAGCTTTCTTT.

The chain recombines TRBV15 with TRBJ2-7; TRBD1 aligns across 9 bases. This CDR3 region has 13 residues. The germline CDR1 and CDR2 sequences are LNHNV and YYDKDF (reference sequence). V was clipped by 4 bases and J by 4 bases; unmatched bases: 2. The CDR3 is CATSMTGGYEQYF. The CDR3 DNA sequence: TGTGCCACCAGCATGACAGGGGGATACGAGCAGTACTTC.

This chain links TRBV2 with TRBJ2-1; D possibly corresponds to TRBD1 (5 bases). From germline, CDR1 is SNHLY and CDR2 FYNNEI. Trimming removed 6 bases at V and 0 bases at J, with 12 bases between. The CDR3 contains 15 residues. Here the CDR3 DNA reads TGTGCCAGCAGATTTGACAGCAGCTCCTACAATGAGCAGTTCTTC. Its protein product is CASRFDSSSYNEQFF.

V usage is TRBV7-9 and J usage is TRBJ2-1, with 11 bases matching TRBD2. The germline gives CDR1 SEHNR, CDR2 FQNEAQ (reference sequence). The V segment lost 2 bases and the J segment 12 bases; nucleotides outside the gene matches: 12. The CDR3 has 16 amino acids. The CDR3 DNA is TGTGCCAGCAGCTTAACGGGTAGCGGGAGGGCCTCTGTGCAGTTCTTC. It codes for CASSLTGSGRASVQFF.

The chain couples TRBV6-1 to TRBJ1-5, with D tentatively TRBD1 (5 bases). The CDR3 has 15 residues. Germline lookup yields CDR1 MNHNS and CDR2 SASEGT. Trimming removed 4 bases at V and 2 bases at J, with 12 bases between. In DNA, the CDR3 is TGTGCCAGCAGTGGCTCAGGGATGCGCAATCAGCCCCAGCATTTT. Translation gives CASSGSGMRNQPQHF.

The chain uses TRBV6-6 and TRBJ2-7; 12 bases map to TRBD1. V shed 0 bases and J 5 bases; nucleotides not matched to a gene: 2. CDR1 and CDR2 (germline): MNHNY, SVGAGI (reference sequence). This CDR3 is built from 15 residues. The CDR3 DNA reads TGTGCCAGCAGTTACTCCGGGACAGGGGGCCACGAGCAGTACTTC. Its protein product is CASSYSGTGGHEQYF.

This clone was counted once. The V call is TRBV11-2, the J call TRBJ2-3; TRBD2 matches at 7 bases. After removal of 4 bases from V and 5 bases from J, the junction contained 3 bases not matched to a gene. Germline V gene sequence: CDR1 SGHAT, CDR2 FQNNGV. This CDR3 is built from 13 residues. DNA for the CDR3: TGTGCCAGCAGCTCTAGCGGACAAGATACGCAGTATTTT. Translated, it gives CASSSSGQDTQYF.

This rearrangement joins TRBV25-1 to TRBJ2-1, with TRBD1 identical over 8 bases. Germline CDR1 MGHDK, CDR2 SYGVNS. V trimming: 5 bases; J trimming: 8 bases; junction bases outside the gene matches: 14. This CDR3 is 16 amino acids long. This CDR3 reads CASSTVARGHWHEQFF. The CDR3 nucleotides read TGTGCCAGCAGTACGGTTGCCAGGGGGCATTGGCATGAGCAGTTCTTC.

CDR3 sequence reads: CARILAPTYEQYF. The DNA for the CDR3 is TGTGCCAGGATACTAGCGCCCACCTACGAGCAGTACTTC. This sequence joins TRBV6-4 and TRBJ2-7; 7 bases are a match to TRBD2. This CDR3 has 13 residues. The junction had 7 bases not matched to a gene; V was cut back by 9 bases and J by 2 bases. Germline CDR1 MRHNA, CDR2 SNTAGT.

V is TRBV7-2 and J is TRBJ2-1; 7 bases align to TRBD2. CDR3 size: 16 residues. The V gene's germline CDR1 is SGHTA and CDR2 FQGNSA. Trimming took 1 base from V and 2 from J; bases not matched to a gene: 5. The CDR3 coding sequence is TGTGCCAGCAGCTTAGGGGGCGGGAGTGCCTACAATGAGCAGTTCTTC. Amino acids: CASSLGGGSAYNEQFF. Combining the CDR3 with reference TRBV7-2 and TRBJ2-1 gives the whole variable domain GAGVSQSPSNKVTEKGKDVELRCDPISGHTALYWYRQSLGQGLEFLIYFQGNSAPDKSGLPSDRFSAERTGGSVSTLTIQRTQQEDSAVYLCASSLGGGSAYNEQFFGPGTRLTVL.

The chain has TRBV10-3 and TRBJ2-2; possibly TRBD1 for D (6 bases). There are 14 residues in the CDR3. The V gene lost 9 bases and the J gene lost 5 bases, with 16 bases spanning the gap. Germline-derived CDR1 and CDR2 are ENHRY and SYGVKD. In DNA form, the CDR3 reads TGTGCCATAACACCGGGACAAGAAACCGGGGAGCTGTTTTTT. This codes for CAITPGQETGELFF.

The chain links TRBV28 to TRBJ2-7, with TRBD1 matching 7 bases. J gave up 2 bases and V 5 bases, and 3 bases lay outside the gene matches. Germline-derived CDR1 and CDR2 are MDHEN and SYDVKM. This CDR3 has 13 amino acids. CDR3 region: CASSLQGPYEQYF. CDR3 sequence (DNA): TGTGCCAGCAGTCTACAGGGGCCCTACGAGCAGTACTTC.